This T cell receptor (beta chain) is drawn from a study of T cell changes during pregnancy in multiple sclerosis. Here immunoSEQ multiplex PCR was the method, and the copy in TCRdb shows in-frame clones only, minus some. Seen here are 45,000 or so clones, roughly nine tenths observed once, and the top ten hold about 1%. Germline-derived CDR1 and CDR2 are MNHEY and SMNVEV (reference sequence). The germline V and J ends were trimmed by 0 bases and 2 bases, with 22 bases remaining between them. CDR3 length equals 19 residues. The sequence was collected from a female donor with multiple sclerosis, enrolled in a pregnancy study. V and J are TRBV27 and TRBJ1-2, with D tentatively TRBD1 (6 bases). The sequencing used CD4+ T cells from peripheral blood mononuclear cells, collected after pregnancy. In DNA, the CDR3 is TGTGCCAGCAGTTTATCGTATGGGAAGGGCAGGGGCCTGAACTATGGCTACACCTTC. It is translated as CASSLSYGKGRGLNYGYTF.